This T cell receptor beta chain was captured by sequencing in a study of Ad26.COV2.S vaccination and SARS-CoV-2 variants. Study-wide findings and caveats: Across vaccine and placebo recipients, the breadth of non-spike TCRs was similar.

As regards this clone: Its antigen is still unknown.

Regarding treatment: about 20 received Ad26.COV2.S at low or high dose, single or two shots; 5 received placebo; per-sample allocation not given. Day 63 following the first vaccine or placebo injection was when the samples were taken. Boston provided a donor who was an adult aged 18-55 years. The vaccine antigen was prefusion-stabilized Wuhan SARS-CoV-2 spike. Sequencing used immunoSEQ multiplex PCR; TCRdb keeps in-frame clones, though not all of them. The sample holds some 350,000 clones, approximately 87% seen once. Trimming at V came to 2 bases and at J to 9 bases, leaving 2 bases not matched to a gene. CDR3 length equals 12 residues. Germline V gene lookup returns CDR1 MNHEY and CDR2 SVGAGI.

Sample: peripheral blood, taken in a trial of Ad26.COV2.S vaccine versus placebo. The chain carries TRBV6-5 and TRBJ1-1; 8 bases match TRBD1. The source of this sequence is a person between 18 and 60 years old who received the Ad26.COV2.S COVID-19 vaccine or a placebo. The CDR3 region has the DNA TGTGCCAGCAGTTACGTCAGGGGGCAAGCTTTCTTT. The encoded protein is CASSYVRGQAFF.